These 16 T cell receptor beta chains originate from one sample sequenced in a study of cytomegalovirus exposure and HLA in healthy donors. With 60 Vbeta and 13 Jbeta primers, the PCR was carried out. The repertoire was sequenced with immunoSEQ multiplex PCR; TCRdb's copy has only in-frame clones and lacks some. The repertoire holds under 150,000 clones, roughly four fifths seen once, with 1.6% in the top ten. The sequenced material came from PBMCs. The receptors come from a woman between 18 and 29 years old in good health and CMV-seronegative.

The V gene is TRBV6-1, the J gene TRBJ2-1, with TRBD1 matching 10 bases. Germline trimming cut 4 bases from V and 1 base from J; bases unmatched to any gene: 4. The germline V gene encodes CDR1 MNHNS and CDR2 SASEGT. The CDR3 length is 16 residues. The CDR3 loop reads CASSGTGGKSYNEQFF. CDR3 nucleotide sequence: TGTGCCAGCAGTGGGACAGGGGGGAAATCCTACAATGAGCAGTTCTTC.

This clone was seen a handful of times. This chain joins TRBV11-2 and TRBJ2-5; D perhaps matches TRBD2 (5 bases). Germline CDR1 SGHAT, CDR2 FQNNGV. Trimming removed 3 bases from V and 3 bases from J, with 11 bases in between. There are 14 residues in the CDR3. CDR3 residues: CASSFEGREETQYF. The CDR3 coding sequence is TGTGCCAGCAGCTTCGAGGGTAGGGAAGAGACCCAGTACTTC.

The V gene is TRBV28, the J gene TRBJ2-6; 8 bases agree with TRBD1. The CDR3 spans 15 residues. V gave up 4 bases and J gave up 4 bases; unmatched junction bases: 3. From germline, CDR1 is MDHEN and CDR2 SYDVKM. CDR3 nucleotides: TGTGCCAGCAGTTCGACAGGGGCCGGGGCCAACGTCCTGACTTTC. Amino acids: CASSSTGAGANVLTF.

The chain recombines TRBV9 with TRBJ1-3; 9 positions agree with TRBD1. Germline V gene lookup returns CDR1 SGDLS and CDR2 YYNGEE. This CDR3 has 15 amino acids. The ends lost 3 bases at V and 3 bases at J; junction bases unmatched: 4. In DNA form, the CDR3 reads TGTGCCAGCAGCGCTGGGACAGGGTATGGAAACACCATATATTTT. Amino acid sequence: CASSAGTGYGNTIYF.

This clone was seen only once. This chain uses TRBV27 with TRBJ1-5; 7 nucleotides match TRBD1. This CDR3 region has 14 residues. In germline, CDR1 is MNHEY, CDR2 SMNVEV (reference sequence). With 5 bases clipped from V and 2 bases from J, the junction kept 3 bases outside the gene matches. In DNA form, the CDR3 reads TGTGCCAGCAGTCCCGGGACAGGCAATCAGCCCCAGCATTTT. Translation gives CASSPGTGNQPQHF.

J is TRBJ2-1 and V is TRBV5-4; D possibly corresponds to TRBD2 (6 bases). This CDR3 has 14 residues. V was trimmed by 4 bases and J by 3 bases, leaving 11 bases between them. The germline CDR1 and CDR2 sequences are SGHNT and YYREEE (reference sequence). The CDR3 sequence: CASSRWDFYNEQFF. The CDR3, as DNA: TGTGCCAGCAGCCGCTGGGACTTCTACAATGAGCAGTTCTTC.

The chain carries TRBV7-2 and TRBJ1-4; perhaps TRBD1 as D (6 bases). V dropped 0 bases and J dropped 2 bases, with 10 bases sitting between them. There are 16 residues in the CDR3. In germline, CDR1 is SGHTA, CDR2 FQGNSA. The CDR3 region is CASSLAQGVTNEKLFF. CDR3 nucleotide sequence: TGTGCCAGCAGCTTAGCACAGGGAGTCACTAATGAAAAACTGTTTTTT.

The chain links TRBV29-1 to TRBJ1-1; D is undetermined. Germline V gene data show CDR1 as SQVTM and CDR2 as ANQGSEA. V dropped 6 bases and J dropped 3 bases, with 8 bases sitting between them. This CDR3 has 11 residues. CDR3 nucleotide sequence: TGCAGCGTCCTCGAGTACACTGAAGCTTTCTTT. This sequence encodes CSVLEYTEAFF.

This chain uses TRBV28 with TRBJ1-1; D call uncertain. Germline lookup yields CDR1 MDHEN and CDR2 SYDVKM. The CDR3 sequence is 22 residues long. Trimming removed 3 bases at V and 0 bases at J, with 32 bases between. This CDR3 reads CASSFGRPGNLFSNSLNTEAFF. In DNA form, the CDR3 reads TGTGCCAGCAGTTTTGGGAGACCGGGAAACCTTTTTTCGAATTCTCTGAACACTGAAGCTTTCTTT.

The chain joins TRBV9 to TRBJ1-1, with a tentative D call TRBD1 (6 bases). Trimming stripped 3 bases from V and 1 base from J, with 7 bases between. Per the germline V gene, CDR1 is SGDLS and CDR2 is YYNGEE. The CDR3 runs 13 residues. CDR3 nucleotides: TGTGCCAGCAGCGAGACAGGGAACACTGAAGCTTTCTTT. This encodes CASSETGNTEAFF.

The chain joins TRBV7-9 to TRBJ1-1; D call uncertain. In germline, CDR1 is SEHNR, CDR2 FQNEAQ (reference sequence). Trimming cost V 8 bases and J 0 bases, with 10 bases left between them. The CDR3 spans 13 residues. CDR3 nucleotides: TGTGCCAGCCTATCGCAAATGAACACTGAAGCTTTCTTT. Encoded protein: CASLSQMNTEAFF.

CDR3 in DNA: TGTGCCTGGAGTATGACTGTTGGGGCCAACGTCCTGACTTTC. Its translation: CAWSMTVGANVLTF. This chain uses TRBV30 with TRBJ2-6; D unclear. Germline CDR1 reads GTSNPN; CDR2 reads SVGIG (reference sequence). The CDR3 has 14 residues. Trimming pared 2 bases from V and 3 bases from J, leaving 8 bases between.

The chain carries TRBV25-1 and TRBJ1-3; 9 nucleotides align to TRBD1. CDR1 and CDR2 from the germline V gene are MGHDK and SYGVNS. V was pared by 6 bases and J by 2 bases, with 5 bases of the junction left unmatched. The CDR3 totals 15 residues. Written as DNA, the CDR3 is TGTGCCAGCAGCGCCCGGGACAGGGCTGGAAACACCATATATTTT. Translated: CASSARDRAGNTIYF.

This clone was observed a few times. The CDR3 coding sequence is TGTGCCTGGAGTACAGGGGTGGGCTCCTCTGGGGCCAACGTCCTGACTTTC. Protein sequence: CAWSTGVGSSGANVLTF. The chain links TRBV30 to TRBJ2-6, with 7 positions matching TRBD1. Germline V gene sequence: CDR1 GTSNPN, CDR2 SVGIG (reference sequence). The CDR3 loop spans 17 amino acids. The junction had 7 bases not matched to a gene; V was cut back by 2 bases and J by 0 bases.

The gene calls are TRBV10-1 and TRBJ2-2; TRBD1 is a possible D gene (6 bases). Germline V gene sequence: CDR1 WNHNN, CDR2 SYGVQD (reference sequence). The CDR3 runs 15 residues. V was shortened by 3 bases and J by 1 base, with 9 bases between the two germline ends. CDR3 loop: CASSEGGRNTGELFF. The CDR3 DNA is TGCGCCAGCAGTGAAGGGGGAAGGAACACCGGGGAGCTGTTTTTT.

Notes on this clone: At one of its ends the junction is not consistent with the germline gene, which may arise from a read error. DNA for the CDR3: TGTGCTAGCAGCCCTAGTGTGAACACTGAAGCTTTCTTT. It codes for CASSPSVNTEAFF. The gene calls are TRBV7-7 and TRBJ1-1; D is unresolved. The CDR3 runs 13 residues. Looked up from germline, CDR1 is SSHAT and CDR2 is FNYEAQ (reference sequence).